This T cell receptor beta chain came from a study of CD4 T cells in relation to SARS-CoV-2 and coronaviruses. Across the whole study: After roughly 11 days of antigen culture, PBMC TCR beta CDR3s were sequenced.

Germline loops: CDR1 SEHNR, CDR2 FQNEAQ (reference sequence). Trimming took 1 base from V and 9 from J, leaving 10 bases between them. The length of the CDR3 is 13 residues. A remark on this clone: Its antigen remains unidentified.

Profiled with immunoSEQ multiplex PCR; TCRdb holds only in-frame clones, not every one. Here the sample spans tens of thousands of clones, about 80% being singletons. Unexposed donor CD4+ T cells date from 2011-2018, before the COVID-19 pandemic. After ten to eleven days of culture, CD4+ T cells were isolated. Unexposed-donor CD4+ T cells were probed with SARS-CoV-2 S/N and four cold-coronavirus spikes, cells permitting. Input material: CD4+ T cells from PBMCs, cultured in vitro. The chain couples TRBV7-9 to TRBJ2-1; D call uncertain. The sequence was obtained from a human donor in good health. For the CDR3, the DNA is TGTGCCAGCAGCTTAGGAGAATTTACTGAGCAGTTCTTC. This encodes CASSLGEFTEQFF.